This T cell receptor beta chain was captured in a study of T-cell memory formation after mild COVID-19. TCRdb reprocessed the 5' RACE reads via MiXCR and lists one record per CDR3 protein. The sample consists of fewer than 600,000 distinct CDR3 sequences, less than 25% of them appearing once. This CDR3 is built from 13 residues. Trimming shortened V by 7 bases and J by 3 bases, and 10 bases separated the two germline ends. The clonotype comes from an adult woman who had mild COVID-19 (a few samples of this study predate the infection). Cell type and time point are not known. The sequenced material came from PBMCs or a T cell subset sorted from them (not recorded which). The J gene is TRBJ2-1, the V gene TRBV12-3 or TRBV12-4; D unclear. The CDR3 protein is CASNLQLYNEQFF. CDR3 bases: TGTGCCAGCAATCTACAGCTCTACAATGAGCAGTTCTTC.